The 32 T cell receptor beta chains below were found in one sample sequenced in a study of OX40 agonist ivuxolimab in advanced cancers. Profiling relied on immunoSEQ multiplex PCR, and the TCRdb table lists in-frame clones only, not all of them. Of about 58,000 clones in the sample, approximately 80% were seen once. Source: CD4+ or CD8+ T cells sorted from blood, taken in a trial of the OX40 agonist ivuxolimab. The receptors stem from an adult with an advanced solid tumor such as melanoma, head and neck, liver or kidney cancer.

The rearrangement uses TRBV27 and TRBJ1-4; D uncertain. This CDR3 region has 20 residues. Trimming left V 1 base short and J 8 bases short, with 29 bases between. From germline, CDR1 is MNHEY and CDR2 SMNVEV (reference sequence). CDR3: CASSLFSPGGFPRRWEKLFF. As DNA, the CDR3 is TGTGCCAGCAGTTTATTTAGCCCGGGAGGGTTCCCCCGTAGGTGGGAAAAACTGTTTTTT.

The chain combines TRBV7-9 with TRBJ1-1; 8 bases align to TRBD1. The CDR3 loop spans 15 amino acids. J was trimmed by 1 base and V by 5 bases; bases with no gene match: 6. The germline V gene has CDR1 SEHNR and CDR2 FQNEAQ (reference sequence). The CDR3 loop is CASSGGQGANTEAFF. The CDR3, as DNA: TGTGCCAGCAGCGGCGGACAGGGCGCGAACACTGAAGCTTTCTTT.

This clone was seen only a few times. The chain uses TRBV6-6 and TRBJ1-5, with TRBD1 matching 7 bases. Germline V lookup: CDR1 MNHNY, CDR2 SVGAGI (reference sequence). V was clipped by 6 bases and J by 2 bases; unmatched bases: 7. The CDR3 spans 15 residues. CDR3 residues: CASSDDGQGNQPQHF. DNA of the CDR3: TGTGCCAGCAGCGACGACGGACAGGGCAATCAGCCCCAGCATTTT.

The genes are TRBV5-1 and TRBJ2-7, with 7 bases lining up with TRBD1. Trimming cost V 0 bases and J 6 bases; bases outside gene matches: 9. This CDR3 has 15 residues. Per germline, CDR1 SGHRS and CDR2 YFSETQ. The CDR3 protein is CASSLEATGSREQYF. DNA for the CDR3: TGCGCCAGCAGCTTGGAAGCGACAGGGAGTCGCGAGCAGTACTTC.

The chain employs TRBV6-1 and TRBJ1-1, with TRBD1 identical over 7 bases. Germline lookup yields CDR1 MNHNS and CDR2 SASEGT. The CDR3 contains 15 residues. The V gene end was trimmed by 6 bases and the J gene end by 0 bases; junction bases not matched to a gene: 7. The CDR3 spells CASRGQLYMNTEAFF. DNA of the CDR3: TGTGCCAGCAGGGGACAGCTCTACATGAACACTGAAGCTTTCTTT.

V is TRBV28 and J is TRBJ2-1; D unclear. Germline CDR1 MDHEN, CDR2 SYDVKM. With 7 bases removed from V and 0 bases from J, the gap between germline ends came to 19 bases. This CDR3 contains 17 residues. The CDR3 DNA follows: TGTGCCAGCACCTCCGCAGGTTCCCCAAGCTCCTACAATGAGCAGTTCTTC. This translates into CASTSAGSPSSYNEQFF.

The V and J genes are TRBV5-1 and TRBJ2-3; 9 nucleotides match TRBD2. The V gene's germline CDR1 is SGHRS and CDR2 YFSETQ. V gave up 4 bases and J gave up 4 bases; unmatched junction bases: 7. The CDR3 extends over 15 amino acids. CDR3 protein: CASSRQAGGPDTQYF. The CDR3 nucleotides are TGCGCCAGCAGCCGACAAGCGGGGGGCCCAGATACGCAGTATTTT.

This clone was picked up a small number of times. DNA for the CDR3: TGTGCCAGCAGCCAACCTATCGCTCGACAGGGTGGTTCAGGGGGCTACACCTTC. As protein: CASSQPIARQGGSGGYTF. This chain connects TRBV4-2 to TRBJ1-2; TRBD1 matches 7 bases. This CDR3 is 18 amino acids long. Germline loops: CDR1 LGHNA, CDR2 YNFKEQ. J was trimmed by 8 bases and V by 2 bases; bases with no gene match: 20.

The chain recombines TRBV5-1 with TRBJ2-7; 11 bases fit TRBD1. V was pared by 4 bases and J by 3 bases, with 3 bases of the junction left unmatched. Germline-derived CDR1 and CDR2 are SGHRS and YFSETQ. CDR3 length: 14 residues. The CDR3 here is CASSGTGGGYEQYF. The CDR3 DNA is TGCGCCAGCAGCGGGACAGGGGGAGGCTACGAGCAGTACTTC.

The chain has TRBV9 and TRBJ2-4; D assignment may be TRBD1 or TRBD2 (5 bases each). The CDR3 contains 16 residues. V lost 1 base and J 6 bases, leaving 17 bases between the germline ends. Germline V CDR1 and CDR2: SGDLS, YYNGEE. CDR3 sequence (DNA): TGTGCCAGCAGCGTAAATCCCCACCTTGGGGGAAACATTCAGTACTTC. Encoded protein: CASSVNPHLGGNIQYF.

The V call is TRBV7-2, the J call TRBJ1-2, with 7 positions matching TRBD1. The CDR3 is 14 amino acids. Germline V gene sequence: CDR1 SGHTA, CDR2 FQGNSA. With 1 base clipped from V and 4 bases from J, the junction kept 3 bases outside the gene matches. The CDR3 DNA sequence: TGTGCCAGCAGCTTAGGCTGGGACAGCTATGGCTACACCTTC. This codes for CASSLGWDSYGYTF.

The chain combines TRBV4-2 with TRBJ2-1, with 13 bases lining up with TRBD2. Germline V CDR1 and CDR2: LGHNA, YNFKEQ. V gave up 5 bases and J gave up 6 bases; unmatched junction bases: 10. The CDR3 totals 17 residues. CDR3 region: CASSFDWTSGGGNEQFF. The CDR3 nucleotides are TGTGCCAGCAGCTTTGATTGGACTAGCGGGGGTGGCAATGAGCAGTTCTTC.

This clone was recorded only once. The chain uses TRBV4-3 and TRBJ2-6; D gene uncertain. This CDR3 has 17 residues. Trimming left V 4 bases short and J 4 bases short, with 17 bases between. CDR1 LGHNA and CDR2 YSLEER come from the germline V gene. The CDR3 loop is CASSRIVRTTGANVLTF. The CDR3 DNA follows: TGCGCCAGCAGCCGGATAGTACGTACGACCGGGGCCAACGTCCTGACTTTC.

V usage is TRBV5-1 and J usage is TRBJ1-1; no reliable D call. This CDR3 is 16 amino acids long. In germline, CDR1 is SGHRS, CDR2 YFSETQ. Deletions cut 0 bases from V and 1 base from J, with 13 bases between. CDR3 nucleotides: TGCGCCAGCAGCTTGGGACTGAGACGGCAGAACACTGAAGCTTTCTTT. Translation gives CASSLGLRRQNTEAFF.

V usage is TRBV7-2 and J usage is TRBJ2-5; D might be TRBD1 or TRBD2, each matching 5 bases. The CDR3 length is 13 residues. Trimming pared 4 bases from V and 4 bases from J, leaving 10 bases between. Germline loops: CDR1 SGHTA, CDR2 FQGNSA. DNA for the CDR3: TGTGCCAGCAGCTGGGGACCCCTAGAGACCCAGTACTTC. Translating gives CASSWGPLETQYF.

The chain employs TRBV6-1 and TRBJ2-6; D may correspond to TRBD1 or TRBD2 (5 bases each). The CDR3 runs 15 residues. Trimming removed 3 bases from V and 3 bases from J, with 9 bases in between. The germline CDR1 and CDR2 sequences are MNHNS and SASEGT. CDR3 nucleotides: TGTGCCAGCAGTGATTTGGGGGTTGGGGCCAACGTCCTGACTTTC. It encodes CASSDLGVGANVLTF.

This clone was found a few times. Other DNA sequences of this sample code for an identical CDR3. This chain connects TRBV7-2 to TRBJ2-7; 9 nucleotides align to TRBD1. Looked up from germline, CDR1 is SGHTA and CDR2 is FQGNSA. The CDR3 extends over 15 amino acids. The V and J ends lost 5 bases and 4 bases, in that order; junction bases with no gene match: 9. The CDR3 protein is CASSLGQGLVYEQYF. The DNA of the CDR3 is TGTGCCAGCAGCCTCGGACAGGGGTTAGTGTACGAGCAGTACTTC. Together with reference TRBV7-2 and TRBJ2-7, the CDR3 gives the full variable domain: GAGVSQSPSNKVTEKGKDVELRCDPISGHTALYWYRQSLGQGLEFLIYFQGNSAPDKSGLPSDRFSAERTGGSVSTLTIQRTQQEDSAVYLCASSLGQGLVYEQYFGPGTRLTVT.

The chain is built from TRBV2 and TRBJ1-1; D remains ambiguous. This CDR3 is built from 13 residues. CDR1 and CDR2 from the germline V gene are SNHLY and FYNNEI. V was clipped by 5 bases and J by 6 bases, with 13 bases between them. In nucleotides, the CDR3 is TGTGCCAGCAGTAGGGCAGAGGGTTCTGAAGCTTTCTTT. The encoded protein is CASSRAEGSEAFF.

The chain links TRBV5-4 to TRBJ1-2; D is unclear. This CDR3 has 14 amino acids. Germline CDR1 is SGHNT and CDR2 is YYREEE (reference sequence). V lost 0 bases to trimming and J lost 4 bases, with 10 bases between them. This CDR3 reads CASSLAADLYGYTF. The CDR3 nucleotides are TGTGCCAGCAGCTTGGCGGCAGACCTCTATGGCTACACCTTC. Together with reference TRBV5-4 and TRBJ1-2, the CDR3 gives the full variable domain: ETGVTQSPTHLIKTRGQQVTLRCSSQSGHNTVSWYQQALGQGPQFIFQYYREEENGRGNFPPRFSGLQFPNYSSELNVNALELDDSALYLCASSLAADLYGYTFGSGTRLTVV.

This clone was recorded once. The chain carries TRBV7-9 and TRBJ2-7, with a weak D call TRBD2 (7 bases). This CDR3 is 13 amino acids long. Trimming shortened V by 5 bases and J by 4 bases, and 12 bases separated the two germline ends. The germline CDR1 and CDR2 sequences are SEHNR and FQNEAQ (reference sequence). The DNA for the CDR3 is TGTGCCAGCAGCCAAGAGGGGGGGTACGAGCAGTACTTC. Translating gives CASSQEGGYEQYF.

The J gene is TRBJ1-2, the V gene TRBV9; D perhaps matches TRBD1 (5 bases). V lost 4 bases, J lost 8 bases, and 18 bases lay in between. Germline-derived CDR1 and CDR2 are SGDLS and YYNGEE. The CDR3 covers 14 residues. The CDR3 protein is CASSTYSGPGGYTF. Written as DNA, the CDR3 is TGTGCCAGCAGCACATATTCGGGACCGGGAGGCTACACCTTC.

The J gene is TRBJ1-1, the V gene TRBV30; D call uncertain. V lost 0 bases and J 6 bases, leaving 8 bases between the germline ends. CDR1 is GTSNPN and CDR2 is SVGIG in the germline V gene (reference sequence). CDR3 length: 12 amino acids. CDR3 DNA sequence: TGTGCCTGGAGTGTGTCCCAGGCTGAAGCTTTCTTT. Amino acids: CAWSVSQAEAFF.

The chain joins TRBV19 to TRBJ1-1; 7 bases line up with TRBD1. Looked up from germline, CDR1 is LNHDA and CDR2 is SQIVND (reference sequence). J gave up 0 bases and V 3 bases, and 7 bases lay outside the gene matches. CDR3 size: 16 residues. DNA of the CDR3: TGTGCCAGTAGTATTCCCTACAGGGGAATGAACACTGAAGCTTTCTTT. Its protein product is CASSIPYRGMNTEAFF.

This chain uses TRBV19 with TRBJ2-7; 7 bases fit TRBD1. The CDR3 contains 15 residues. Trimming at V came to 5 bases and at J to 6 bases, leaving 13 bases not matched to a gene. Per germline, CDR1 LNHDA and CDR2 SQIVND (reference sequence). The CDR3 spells CASSPSTNRGSEQYF. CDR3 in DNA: TGTGCCAGTAGTCCGAGCACAAACAGGGGATCCGAGCAGTACTTC.

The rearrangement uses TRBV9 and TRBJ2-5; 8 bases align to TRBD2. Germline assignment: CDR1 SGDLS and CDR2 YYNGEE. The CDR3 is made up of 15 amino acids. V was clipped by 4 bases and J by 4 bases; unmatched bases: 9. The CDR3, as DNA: TGTGCCAGCAGCACTCGTTCGGGAGGGTCAGAGACCCAGTACTTC. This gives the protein CASSTRSGGSETQYF.

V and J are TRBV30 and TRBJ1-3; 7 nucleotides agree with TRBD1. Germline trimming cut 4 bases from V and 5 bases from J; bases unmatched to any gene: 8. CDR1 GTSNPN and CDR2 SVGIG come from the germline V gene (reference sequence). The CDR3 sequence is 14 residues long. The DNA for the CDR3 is TGTGCCTGGATCCCCCCGGGACAGCGAAACACCATATATTTT. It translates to CAWIPPGQRNTIYF.

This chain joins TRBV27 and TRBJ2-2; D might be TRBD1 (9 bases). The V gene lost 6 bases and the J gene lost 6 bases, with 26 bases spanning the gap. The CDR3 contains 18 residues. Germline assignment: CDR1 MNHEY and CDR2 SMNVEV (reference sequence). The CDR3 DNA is TGTGCCAGCAGGCGCCTGGGACAGGGAACTAGCGGTGCCGGGGAGCTGTTTTTT. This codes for CASRRLGQGTSGAGELFF.

The CDR3 coding sequence is TGTGCCAGCAGCTTAAGGGCTAGCGGGAGGGCCGGTGGCTCCTACGAGCAGTACTTC. Translating it yields CASSLRASGRAGGSYEQYF. The chain employs TRBV7-9 and TRBJ2-7, with 12 nucleotides matching TRBD2. The germline CDR1 and CDR2 sequences are SEHNR and FQNEAQ (reference sequence). V was clipped by 2 bases and J by 0 bases; unmatched bases: 11. The CDR3 totals 19 residues.

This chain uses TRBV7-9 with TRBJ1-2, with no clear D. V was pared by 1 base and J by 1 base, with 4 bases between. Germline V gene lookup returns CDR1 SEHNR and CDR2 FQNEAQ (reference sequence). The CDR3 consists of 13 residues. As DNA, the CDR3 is TGTGCCAGCAGCTTAGAAGTTAACTATGGCTACACCTTC. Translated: CASSLEVNYGYTF. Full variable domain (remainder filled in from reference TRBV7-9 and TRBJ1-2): DTGVSQNPRHKITKRGQNVTFRCDPISEHNRLYWYRQTLGQGPEFLTYFQNEAQLEKSRLLSDRFSAERPKGSFSTLEIQRTEQGDSAMYLCASSLEVNYGYTFGSGTRLTVV.

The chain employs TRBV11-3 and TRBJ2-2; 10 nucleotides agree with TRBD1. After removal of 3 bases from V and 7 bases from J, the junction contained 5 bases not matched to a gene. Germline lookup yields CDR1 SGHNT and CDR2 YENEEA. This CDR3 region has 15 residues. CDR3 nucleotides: TGTGCCAGCAGCTTGACAGGGGGCGCGGTCGGGGAGCTGTTTTTT. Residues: CASSLTGGAVGELFF. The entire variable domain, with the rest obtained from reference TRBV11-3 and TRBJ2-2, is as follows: EAGVVQSPRYKIIEKKQPVAFWCNPISGHNTLYWYLQNLGQGPELLIRYENEEAVDDSQLPKDRFSAERLKGVDSTLKIQPAELGDSAVYLCASSLTGGAVGELFFGEGSRLTVL.

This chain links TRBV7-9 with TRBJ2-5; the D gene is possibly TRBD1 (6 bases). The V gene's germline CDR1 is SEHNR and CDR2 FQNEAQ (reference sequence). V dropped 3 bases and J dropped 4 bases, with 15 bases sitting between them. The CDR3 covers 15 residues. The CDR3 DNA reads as TGTGCCAGCAGCTTTCCCCAGGGGAGTGGAGAGACCCAGTACTTC. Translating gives CASSFPQGSGETQYF.

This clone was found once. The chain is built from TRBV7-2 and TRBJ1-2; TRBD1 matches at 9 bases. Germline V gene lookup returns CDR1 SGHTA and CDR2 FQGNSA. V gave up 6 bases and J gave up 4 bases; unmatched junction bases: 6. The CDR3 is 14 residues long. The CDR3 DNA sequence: TGTGCCAGCAGAGGGACAGGGTTTGGCTATGGCTACACCTTC. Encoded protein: CASRGTGFGYGYTF.